The 6 T cell receptor beta chains below were found in one sample sequenced in a study of tumor and adjacent non-tumor tissue in lung cancer (dated by TCRdb to about 2018). The method was multiplex PCR. The instrument given in TCRdb is Illumina HiSeq 2500. TCRbeta libraries were constructed through three rounds of nested PCR with primers (Table S4) according to protocols modified from ARM-PCR. TCRdb redid the processing of the public reads, applying fastp at Q25 and MiXCR, and retained in-frame beta chains. Rows matching on CDR3 protein sequence are summarized as one entry with the most common DNA and genes. Present in this sample are 90,000 to 100,000 distinct CDR3 sequences, 75% to 90% of which were seen just once. Together, the top ten hold more than 30% of the sample. RNA was isolated from bulk, unsorted tissue, and RNA quality was assessed with a NanoDrop ND-1000 and an Agilent 2100. Normal lung samples were distant non-tumor tissue taken more than 3 cm from the tumor edge.

The specimen sequenced was distant non-tumor lung tissue. The receptors were sampled from a man aged 55 to 70 with small cell lung cancer.

Note on this clonotype: Compared with germline, one end of the junction differs, possibly owing to a read error. The rearrangement joins TRBV6-5 to TRBJ1-6, with D maybe TRBD1 (5 bases). The CDR3 spans 14 residues. Germline V gene sequence: CDR1 MNHEY, CDR2 SVGAGI. DNA of the CDR3: TGTGCCAGCAGTTACGGGGCTTATAATTCACCCCACCAATTC. Translation gives CASSYGAYNSPHQF.

A note on this clonotype: One end of the junction is discordant with germline, which a read error may explain. The chain joins TRBV4-1 to TRBJ2-1, with D tentatively TRBD1 or TRBD2 (5 bases each). The CDR3 runs 17 residues. CDR1 is MGHRA and CDR2 is YSYEKL in the germline V gene. The CDR3 here is CASSQDTTEGPYNEQFF. In DNA form, the CDR3 reads TGCGCCAGCAGCCAAGATACTACCGAGGGGCCCTATAATGAGCAGTTCTTC.

This chain's CDR3 is CASSEEHGMPAGKLFF. The CDR3 nucleotides read TGTGCCAGCAGTGAAGAGCATGGCATGCCGGCCGGGAAGTTGTTTTTT. V usage is TRBV6-1 and J usage is TRBJ2-2; TRBD2 might be the D (5 bases). Germline CDR1 reads MNHNS; CDR2 reads SASEGT. The CDR3 is 16 amino acids. The V end lost 1 base, the J end lost 15 bases, and 24 bases lay between the germline ends.

Worth noting for this clonotype: With a much larger clone just one base away, this may be a read error. This chain connects TRBV19 to TRBJ1-1, with a weak D call TRBD1 (6 bases). The CDR3 is 14 residues long. The germline V and J ends were trimmed by 3 bases and 0 bases, with 8 bases remaining between them. CDR1 LNHDA and CDR2 SQIVND come from the germline V gene (reference sequence). The CDR3 region is CASSIRQVNTEAFF. DNA of the CDR3: TGTGCCAGTAGTATCCGACAGGTGAACACTGAAGCTTTCTTT.

This clonotype was seen ten or more times. The CDR3 DNA sequence: TGTGCCAGCAGCTTTCAGGGGGCAGATACGCAGTATTTT. Amino acid sequence: CASSFQGADTQYF. The genes are TRBV11-3 and TRBJ2-3; 7 positions match TRBD1. Trimming cost V 3 bases and J 4 bases; bases outside gene matches: 1. The CDR3 spans 13 residues. Germline V gene data show CDR1 as SGHNT and CDR2 as YENEEA. The full variable domain, in which reference TRBV11-3 and TRBJ2-3 provide the parts outside the CDR3, is EAGVVQSPRYKIIEKKQPVAFWCNPISGHNTLYWYLQNLGQGPELLIRYENEEAVDDSQLPKDRFSAERLKGVDSTLKIQPAELGDSAVYLCASSFQGADTQYFGPGTRLTVL.

As concerns this clonotype: As the CDR3 is not closed by the conserved phenylalanine or tryptophan, this likely results from a read error. This sequence joins TRBV20-1 and TRBJ2-1, with 10 bases identical to TRBD2. This CDR3 is built from 15 residues. CDR1 and CDR2 (germline): DFQATT, SNEGSKA (reference sequence). Unmatched junction bases numbered 12, after V lost 3 bases and J lost 10 bases. In DNA form, the CDR3 reads TGCAGTGCTAGTATAGGGAGCGGGGGGGCAGAAGAGCAGTTCATC. It is translated as CSASIGSGGAEEQFI.